Listed below are T cell receptor beta chains from one sample, sequenced in a study of CD8+ T cells in alopecia areata. Clones were sequenced by immunoSEQ multiplex PCR, and TCRdb holds only the in-frame ones, with some missing. Altogether 90,000 to 150,000 clones are present, 35% to 40% being singletons, with the ten largest covering approximately 3.3%. Sequenced: CD4+ T cells sorted from blood. Receptors originate from a human donor with alopecia areata. Each CDR3 is given with its conserved first and last residue. The D gene is left open where the match is weak. A clone size is listed for some rows: how often the clone was seen (once, few, many), or a class if it is expanded.

v_call | clone_size | d_call | cdr3_aa
TRBV5-6 | . | TRBD2 | CASSRGRGLAGVGNEQFF
TRBV29-1 | . | . | CSVATLTYEQYF
TRBV5-1 | . | . | CASSFSGGPEAFF
TRBV29-1 | . | TRBD1 | CSVPMGQARETQYF
TRBV29-1 | . | . | CSVKGFMRDIYMNTEAFF
TRBV29-1 | few | . | CSVALSPSSYNEQFF
TRBV29-1 | few | . | CSVSEGATDTQYF
TRBV5-1 | few | . | CASSPSPPSAGANVLTF
TRBV30 | . | TRBD2 | CAWSAGLAGTPGEQFF
TRBV9 | . | . | CASSAFWTTDTQYF
TRBV19 | few | . | CASSMGQGGWYQETQYF
TRBV11-2 | . | . | CASSPMRGNTEAFF
TRBV23-1 | . | . | CASSQHQPGRLTRNEQFF
TRBV4-2 | . | . | CASSQGGASSNQPQHF
TRBV29-1 | once | . | CSVDTGLRGEQYF
TRBV7-3 | . | . | CASSLFGANVLTF
TRBV29-1 | few | . | CSAPSGANVLTF
TRBV4-2 | . | TRBD1 | CASSQRTGYGYTF
TRBV29-1 | . | . | CSVDRDGVQYF
TRBV29-1 | . | . | CSVVTWVGTNEKLFF
TRBV29-1 | . | . | CSVDWGGGTDTQYF
TRBV5-1 | once | . | CASSLDQGGRSEQYF
TRBV4-3 | . | . | CASSQDKEETQYF
TRBV29-1 | few | TRBD1 | CSVLTGQGIGEQFF
TRBV6-6 | . | . | CASSLTVNTEAFF
TRBV25-1 | once | . | CASRKDMNTEAFF
TRBV6-5 | . | . | CASSNRNYGYTF
TRBV2 | few | TRBD2 | CASRLAPQETQYF
TRBV19 | . | . | CASSPLGTTPGYTF
TRBV7-3 | . | . | CASSSYAGTLYNEQFF
TRBV7-2 | . | . | CASSLTVYNEQFF
TRBV5-6 | few | . | CASSLREIQYF
TRBV28 | few | . | CASSPRRQGGRAQYF
TRBV30 | few | . | CAWSVDSNNQPQHF
TRBV5-1 | . | TRBD1 | CASRLTGWADTQYF
TRBV4-1 | few | . | CASSLGTVPYEQYF
TRBV18 | . | . | CASSPMGLNNEKLFF